Listed below are T cell receptor beta chains from one sample, sequenced in a study of blood T cell repertoires in COVID-19. The repertoire was sequenced with immunoSEQ multiplex PCR; TCRdb's copy has only in-frame clones and lacks some. Among about 120,000 clones listed, roughly 83% were seen once. Sequencing used peripheral blood. These receptors all come from a man between 25 and 39 years old with acute or convalescent COVID-19. Both conserved end residues are part of each CDR3. Each record gives: D gene, CDR3 length, V gene, J gene, clone size, CDR3 DNA, CDR3 protein. D genes are given only for firm matches. Part of the rows lack a size; the others show once, few, many or a class for expanded clones.

d_gene: NA
len: 16
v_gene: TRBV3-1/TRBV3-2
j_gene: TRBJ2-5
abundance: NA
CDR3nt: TGTGCCAGCAGCCAAGAGGGGGGAAGGGCAAAAGAGACCCAGTACTTC
CDR3aa: CASSQEGGRAKETQYF

d_gene: TRBD2
len: 16
v_gene: TRBV29-1
j_gene: TRBJ2-5
abundance: once
CDR3nt: TGCAGCGTTGACGGGGTTAGCGGGAGGTTCGAAGAGACCCAGTACTTC
CDR3aa: CSVDGVSGRFEETQYF

d_gene: NA
len: 13
v_gene: TRBV27
j_gene: TRBJ2-7
abundance: NA
CDR3nt: TGTGCCAGCAGTTTATCACAGGGCCACGAGCAGTACTTC
CDR3aa: CASSLSQGHEQYF

d_gene: NA
len: 11
v_gene: TRBV20-1
j_gene: TRBJ1-4
abundance: NA
CDR3nt: TGCAGTGCTGCAGGGTTTGAAAAACTGTTTTTT
CDR3aa: CSAAGFEKLFF

d_gene: TRBD1
len: 15
v_gene: TRBV19
j_gene: TRBJ2-7
abundance: few
CDR3nt: TGTGCCAGTAGTATAGTAGGGACAGGGGTTTACGAGCAGTACTTC
CDR3aa: CASSIVGTGVYEQYF

d_gene: TRBD1
len: 12
v_gene: TRBV7-9
j_gene: TRBJ2-4
abundance: NA
CDR3nt: TGTGCCAGCAGCCTGAACAGGGGATCCCCTGACTTC
CDR3aa: CASSLNRGSPDF

d_gene: TRBD2
len: 17
v_gene: TRBV18
j_gene: TRBJ2-5
abundance: NA
CDR3nt: TGTGCCAGCTCACCGATCGTGTGGACTAGCGGGCAAGAGACCCAGTACTTC
CDR3aa: CASSPIVWTSGQETQYF

d_gene: NA
len: 13
v_gene: TRBV6-2/TRBV6-3
j_gene: TRBJ2-3
abundance: NA
CDR3nt: TGTGCCAGCAGTTACCGGGAACCAGATACGCAGTATTTT
CDR3aa: CASSYREPDTQYF

d_gene: NA
len: 12
v_gene: TRBV12-3/TRBV12-4
j_gene: TRBJ2-1
abundance: NA
CDR3nt: TGTGCCAGCGGTAGGGAGCTAGGTCACCAGTTCTTC
CDR3aa: CASGRELGHQFF

d_gene: TRBD2
len: 15
v_gene: TRBV7-8
j_gene: TRBJ2-4
abundance: NA
CDR3nt: TGTGCCAGCAGCGTGACTAGCGGGGGCGAAAACATTCAGTACTTC
CDR3aa: CASSVTSGGENIQYF

d_gene: TRBD2
len: 19
v_gene: TRBV9
j_gene: TRBJ2-1
abundance: NA
CDR3nt: TGTGCCAGCAGCGGGGGACTAGCGGGAGGGCCCCCCAAAACTAATGAGCAGTTCTTC
CDR3aa: CASSGGLAGGPPKTNEQFF

d_gene: NA
len: 11
v_gene: TRBV6-2/TRBV6-3
j_gene: TRBJ2-7
abundance: NA
CDR3nt: TGTGCCAGCAGTCGCTACTACGAGCAGTACTTC
CDR3aa: CASSRYYEQYF

d_gene: NA
len: 10
v_gene: TRBV29-1
j_gene: TRBJ1-1
abundance: NA
CDR3nt: TGCAGTGCACAGGATTATGAAGCTTTCTTT
CDR3aa: CSAQDYEAFF

d_gene: NA
len: 15
v_gene: TRBV6-5
j_gene: TRBJ2-3
abundance: NA
CDR3nt: TGTGCCAGCAGCAGCCTCCGGGAGAGCACAGATACGCAGTATTTT
CDR3aa: CASSSLRESTDTQYF

d_gene: TRBD1
len: 14
v_gene: TRBV30
j_gene: TRBJ1-4
abundance: once
CDR3nt: TGTGCCTGGAGCGTCAGGGGGGAGGAGGAAAAACTGTTTTTT
CDR3aa: CAWSVRGEEEKLFF

d_gene: TRBD2
len: 14
v_gene: TRBV11-2
j_gene: TRBJ2-1
abundance: NA
CDR3nt: TGTGCCAGCAGCCAGGGAGGGGAGTACAATGAGCAGTTCTTC
CDR3aa: CASSQGGEYNEQFF

d_gene: TRBD1
len: 13
v_gene: TRBV6-5
j_gene: TRBJ1-1
abundance: NA
CDR3nt: TGTGCCACCGAGGGGACAGGGGTCGGTGAAGCTTTCTTT
CDR3aa: CATEGTGVGEAFF

d_gene: TRBD2
len: 18
v_gene: TRBV28
j_gene: TRBJ2-3
abundance: NA
CDR3nt: TGTGCCAGCAGTTTATATGGTGGGAGCGGGAGCGGCACAGATACGCAGTATTTT
CDR3aa: CASSLYGGSGSGTDTQYF

d_gene: NA
len: 17
v_gene: TRBV19
j_gene: TRBJ1-5
abundance: few
CDR3nt: TGTGCCAGTAGTCGGCCCAGTGAAGGGGTCGGCAATCAGCCCCAGCATTTT
CDR3aa: CASSRPSEGVGNQPQHF

d_gene: NA
len: 14
v_gene: TRBV27
j_gene: TRBJ2-5
abundance: NA
CDR3nt: TGTGCCAGCAGTTTCCCAGGCCCGCTGGAGACCCAGTACTTC
CDR3aa: CASSFPGPLETQYF

d_gene: NA
len: 16
v_gene: TRBV30
j_gene: TRBJ2-3
abundance: NA
CDR3nt: TGTGCCTGGAGTTCCTGGTTGGGGACTAGCACAGATACGCAGTATTTT
CDR3aa: CAWSSWLGTSTDTQYF

d_gene: NA
len: 14
v_gene: TRBV30
j_gene: TRBJ1-2
abundance: NA
CDR3nt: TGTGCCTGGAGTGTAACGCGGTTCAACTATGGCTACACCTTC
CDR3aa: CAWSVTRFNYGYTF

d_gene: TRBD2
len: 15
v_gene: TRBV3-1/TRBV3-2
j_gene: TRBJ2-3
abundance: NA
CDR3nt: TGTGCCAGCAGCCAGCTAGCGGGGGCCTCAGATACGCAGTATTTT
CDR3aa: CASSQLAGASDTQYF

d_gene: TRBD1
len: 16
v_gene: TRBV2
j_gene: TRBJ1-4
abundance: NA
CDR3nt: TGTGCCAGCAGTGAAGAGTTGGGGACAGGATTTGAAAAACTGTTTTTT
CDR3aa: CASSEELGTGFEKLFF

d_gene: TRBD2
len: 16
v_gene: TRBV2
j_gene: TRBJ2-5
abundance: NA
CDR3nt: TGTGCCAGCAGCCCGACTAGCGGGGGGGCAGATGAGACCCAGTACTTC
CDR3aa: CASSPTSGGADETQYF

d_gene: TRBD1
len: 20
v_gene: TRBV6-2/TRBV6-3
j_gene: TRBJ1-5
abundance: once
CDR3nt: TGTGCCAGCAGTTACTCAGGCGGGACAGGGGGCTTTATGAGCAATCAGCCCCAGCATTTT
CDR3aa: CASSYSGGTGGFMSNQPQHF

d_gene: TRBD2
len: 20
v_gene: TRBV3-1/TRBV3-2
j_gene: TRBJ2-3
abundance: NA
CDR3nt: TGTGCCAGCAGCCTTCCCCCGGGGCTAGCGGGCGCCACTAGCACAGATACGCAGTATTTT
CDR3aa: CASSLPPGLAGATSTDTQYF

d_gene: TRBD1
len: 14
v_gene: TRBV7-2
j_gene: TRBJ1-2
abundance: NA
CDR3nt: TGTGCCAGCAGCTTAGGGGACAGGGCCTATGGCTACACCTTC
CDR3aa: CASSLGDRAYGYTF

d_gene: NA
len: 14
v_gene: TRBV6-5
j_gene: TRBJ1-2
abundance: NA
CDR3nt: TGTGCCAGCACCCACAGAGGGCCTATTTATGGCTACACCTTC
CDR3aa: CASTHRGPIYGYTF